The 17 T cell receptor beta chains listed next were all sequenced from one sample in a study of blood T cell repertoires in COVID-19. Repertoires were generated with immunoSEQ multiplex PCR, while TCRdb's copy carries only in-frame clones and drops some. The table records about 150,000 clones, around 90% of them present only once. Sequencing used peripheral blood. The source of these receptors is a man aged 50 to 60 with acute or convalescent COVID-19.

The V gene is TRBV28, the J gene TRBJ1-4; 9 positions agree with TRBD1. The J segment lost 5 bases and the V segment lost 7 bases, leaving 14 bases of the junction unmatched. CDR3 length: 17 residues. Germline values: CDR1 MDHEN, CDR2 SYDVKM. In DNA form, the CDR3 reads TGTGCCAGCATAACCCGGGACAGGGTCGTTGAGAATGAAAAACTGTTTTTT. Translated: CASITRDRVVENEKLFF.

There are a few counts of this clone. The CDR3 spells CASSQASGRGNTIYF. CDR3 sequence (DNA): TGCGCCAGCAGCCAAGCGTCAGGGCGCGGAAACACCATATATTTT. The V and J genes are TRBV4-1 and TRBJ1-3; a possible D gene is TRBD1 (5 bases). Trimming cost V 1 base and J 4 bases, with 11 bases left between them. The CDR3 totals 15 residues. Germline CDR1 is MGHRA and CDR2 is YSYEKL.

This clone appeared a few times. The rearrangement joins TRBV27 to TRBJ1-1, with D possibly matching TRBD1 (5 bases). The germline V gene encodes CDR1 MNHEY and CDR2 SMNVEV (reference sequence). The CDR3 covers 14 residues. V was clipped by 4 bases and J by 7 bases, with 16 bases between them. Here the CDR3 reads CASSYQAGTSEAFF. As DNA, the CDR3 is TGTGCCAGCAGTTACCAGGCAGGGACTAGTGAAGCTTTCTTT.

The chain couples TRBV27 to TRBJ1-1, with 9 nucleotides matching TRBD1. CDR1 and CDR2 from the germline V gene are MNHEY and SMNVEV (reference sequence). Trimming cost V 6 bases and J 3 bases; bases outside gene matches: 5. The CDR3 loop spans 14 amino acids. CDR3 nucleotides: TGTGCCAGCAGACCGACAGGGGGTCACACTGAAGCTTTCTTT. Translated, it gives CASRPTGGHTEAFF.

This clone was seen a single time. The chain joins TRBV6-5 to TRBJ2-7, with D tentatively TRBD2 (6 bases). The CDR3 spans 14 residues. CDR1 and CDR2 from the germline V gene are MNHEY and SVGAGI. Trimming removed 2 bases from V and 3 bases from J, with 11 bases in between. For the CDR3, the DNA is TGTGCCAGCAGTTACGGTGGAGGGATCTACGAGCAGTACTTC. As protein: CASSYGGGIYEQYF.

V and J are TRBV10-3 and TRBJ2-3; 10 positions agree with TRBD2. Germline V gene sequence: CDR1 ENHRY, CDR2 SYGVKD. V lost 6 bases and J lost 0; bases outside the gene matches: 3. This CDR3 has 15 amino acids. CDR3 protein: CAIRETSGSTDTQYF. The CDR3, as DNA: TGTGCCATCAGAGAGACTAGCGGGAGCACAGATACGCAGTATTTT.

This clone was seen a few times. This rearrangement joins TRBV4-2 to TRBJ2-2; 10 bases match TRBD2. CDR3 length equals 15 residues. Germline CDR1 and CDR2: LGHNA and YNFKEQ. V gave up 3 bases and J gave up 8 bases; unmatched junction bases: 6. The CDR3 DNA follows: TGTGCCAGCAGCCACTCTAGCGGGAGCGGTGGGGAGCTGTTTTTT. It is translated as CASSHSSGSGGELFF.

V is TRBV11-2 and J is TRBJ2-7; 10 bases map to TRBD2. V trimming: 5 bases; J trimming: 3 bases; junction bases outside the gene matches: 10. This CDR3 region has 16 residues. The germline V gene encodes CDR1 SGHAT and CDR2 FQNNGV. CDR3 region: CASSASRASGSYEQYF. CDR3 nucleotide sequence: TGTGCCAGCAGCGCCTCCCGGGCTAGCGGGAGCTACGAGCAGTACTTC. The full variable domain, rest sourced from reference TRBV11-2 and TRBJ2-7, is EAGVAQSPRYKIIEKRQSVAFWCNPISGHATLYWYQQILGQGPKLLIQFQNNGVVDDSQLPKDRFSAERLKGVDSTLKIQPAKLEDSAVYLCASSASRASGSYEQYFGPGTRLTVT.

The DNA for the CDR3 is TGTGCCACCAGCACGGGGGTTGGCGGGGAGCTGTTTTTT. Protein product: CATSTGVGGELFF. This chain connects TRBV15 to TRBJ2-2, with D tentatively TRBD2 (6 bases). Germline-derived CDR1 and CDR2 are LNHNV and YYDKDF (reference sequence). The CDR3 sequence is 13 residues long. With 4 bases removed from V and 7 bases from J, the gap between germline ends came to 10 bases.

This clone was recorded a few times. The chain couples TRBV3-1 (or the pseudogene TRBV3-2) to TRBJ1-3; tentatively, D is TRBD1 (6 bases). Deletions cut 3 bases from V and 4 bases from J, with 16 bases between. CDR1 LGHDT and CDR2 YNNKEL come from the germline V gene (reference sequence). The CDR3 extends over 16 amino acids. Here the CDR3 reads CASSQRTGTLGNTIYF. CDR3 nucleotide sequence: TGTGCCAGCAGCCAGCGCACCGGGACACTGGGAAACACCATATATTTT.

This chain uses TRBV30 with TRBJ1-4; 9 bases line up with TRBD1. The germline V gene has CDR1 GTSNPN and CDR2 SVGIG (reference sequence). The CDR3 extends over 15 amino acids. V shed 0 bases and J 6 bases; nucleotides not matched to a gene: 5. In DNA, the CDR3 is TGTGCCTGGAGTGTAAAGGGGACAGGGTATGAAAAACTGTTTTTT. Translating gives CAWSVKGTGYEKLFF.

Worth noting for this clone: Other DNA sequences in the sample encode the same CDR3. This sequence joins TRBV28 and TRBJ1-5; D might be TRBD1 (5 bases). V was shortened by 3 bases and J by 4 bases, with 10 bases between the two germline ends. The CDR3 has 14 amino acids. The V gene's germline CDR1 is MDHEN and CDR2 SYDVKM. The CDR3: CASSLGQGNQPQHF. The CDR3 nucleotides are TGTGCCAGCAGTTTGGGTCAGGGTAATCAGCCCCAGCATTTT.

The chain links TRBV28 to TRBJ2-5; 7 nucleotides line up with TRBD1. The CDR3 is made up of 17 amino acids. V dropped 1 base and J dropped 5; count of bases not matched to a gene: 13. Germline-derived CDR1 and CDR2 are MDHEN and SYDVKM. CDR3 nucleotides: TGTGCCAGCAGTTTATCGACAGGGCGCGGCTCGGGGGAGACCCAGTACTTC. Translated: CASSLSTGRGSGETQYF.

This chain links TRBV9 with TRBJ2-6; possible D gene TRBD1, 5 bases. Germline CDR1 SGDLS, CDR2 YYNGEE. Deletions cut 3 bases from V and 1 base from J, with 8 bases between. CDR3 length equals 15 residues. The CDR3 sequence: CASSGGHSGANVLTF. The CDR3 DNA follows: TGTGCCAGCAGCGGAGGACATTCTGGGGCCAACGTCCTGACTTTC.

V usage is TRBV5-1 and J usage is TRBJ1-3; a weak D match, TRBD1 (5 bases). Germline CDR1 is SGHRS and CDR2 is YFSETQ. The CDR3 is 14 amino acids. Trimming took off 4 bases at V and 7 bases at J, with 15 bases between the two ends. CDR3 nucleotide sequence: TGCGCCAGCAGCCCCGGGGGATCCTCGAACACCATATATTTT. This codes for CASSPGGSSNTIYF.

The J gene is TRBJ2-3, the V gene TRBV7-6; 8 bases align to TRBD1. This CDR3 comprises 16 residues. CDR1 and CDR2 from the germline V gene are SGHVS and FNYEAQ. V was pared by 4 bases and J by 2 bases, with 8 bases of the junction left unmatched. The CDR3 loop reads CASSSPGQGNTDTQYF. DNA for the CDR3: TGTGCCAGCAGCTCCCCCGGACAGGGAAACACAGATACGCAGTATTTT.

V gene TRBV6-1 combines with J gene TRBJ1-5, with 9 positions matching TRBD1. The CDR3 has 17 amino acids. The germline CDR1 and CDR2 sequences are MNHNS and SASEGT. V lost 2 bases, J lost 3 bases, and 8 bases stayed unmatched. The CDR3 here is CASSESGQGAYNQPQHF. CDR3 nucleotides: TGTGCCAGCAGTGAATCGGGACAGGGTGCCTACAATCAGCCCCAGCATTTT.